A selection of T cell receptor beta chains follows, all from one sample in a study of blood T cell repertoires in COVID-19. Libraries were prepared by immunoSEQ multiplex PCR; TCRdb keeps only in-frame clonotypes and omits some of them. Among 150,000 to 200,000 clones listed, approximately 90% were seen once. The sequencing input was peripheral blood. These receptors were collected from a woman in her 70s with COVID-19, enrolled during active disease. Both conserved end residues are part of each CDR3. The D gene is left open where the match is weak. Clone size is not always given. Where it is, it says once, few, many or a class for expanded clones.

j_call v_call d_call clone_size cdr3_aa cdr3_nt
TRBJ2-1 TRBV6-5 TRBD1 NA CASRVTGTAYNEQFF TGTGCCAGCAGGGTGACCGGGACAGCCTACAATGAGCAGTTCTTC
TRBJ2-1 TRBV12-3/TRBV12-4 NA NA CASSLGPRQFF TGTGCCAGCAGTTTAGGGCCTAGGCAGTTCTTC
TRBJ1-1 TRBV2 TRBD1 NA CASRGGQMNTEAFF TGTGCCAGCAGGGGGGGACAGATGAACACTGAAGCTTTCTTT
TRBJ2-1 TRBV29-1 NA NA CSVDRSLASDEQFF TGCAGCGTTGATAGGAGCCTAGCTTCGGATGAGCAGTTCTTC
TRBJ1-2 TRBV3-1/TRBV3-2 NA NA CASRGGAWRGYTF TGTGCCAGCAGGGGGGGGGCTTGGAGAGGCTACACCTTC
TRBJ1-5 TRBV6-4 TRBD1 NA CASNGRQGGQPQHF TGTGCCAGCAACGGTCGGCAGGGGGGACAGCCCCAGCATTTT
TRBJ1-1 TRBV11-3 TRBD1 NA CASSPDRTGGAFF TGTGCCAGCAGCCCAGATCGTACAGGGGGAGCTTTCTTT
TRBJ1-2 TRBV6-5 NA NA CASRDSGAGDYGYTF TGTGCCAGCAGAGATTCAGGGGCAGGTGACTATGGCTACACCTTC
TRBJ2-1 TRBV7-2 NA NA CASSSPLAKYNEQFF TGTGCCAGCAGCTCTCCCCTAGCGAAATACAATGAGCAGTTCTTC
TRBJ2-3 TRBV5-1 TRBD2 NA CASSLTSADTQYF TGCGCCAGCAGCTTGACTAGCGCAGATACGCAGTATTTT
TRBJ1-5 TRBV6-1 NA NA CASSERGNQPQHF TGTGCCAGCAGTGAGAGGGGCAATCAGCCCCAGCATTTT
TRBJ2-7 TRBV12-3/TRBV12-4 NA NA CASSLTGYYEQYF TGTGCCAGCAGTTTAACGGGGTACTACGAGCAGTACTTC
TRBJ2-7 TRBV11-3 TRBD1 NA CASSDGSGSQGGYEQYF TGTGCCAGCAGCGATGGATCAGGTTCACAGGGGGGCTACGAGCAGTACTTC
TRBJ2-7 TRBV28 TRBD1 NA CASTDRGWEQYF TGTGCCAGCACCGACAGGGGCTGGGAGCAGTACTTC
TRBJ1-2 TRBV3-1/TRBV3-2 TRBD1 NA CASSQEGQGDYGYTF TGTGCCAGCAGCCAAGAGGGACAGGGGGACTATGGCTACACCTTC
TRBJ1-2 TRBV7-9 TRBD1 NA CASSKGGLQYGYTF TGTGCCAGCAGCAAAGGGGGCCTACAGTATGGCTACACCTTC
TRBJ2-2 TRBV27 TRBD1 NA CASSERTGMRELFF TGTGCCAGCAGTGAAAGGACAGGGATGAGGGAGCTGTTTTTT
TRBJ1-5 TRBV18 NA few CASSPGENQPQHF TGTGCCAGCTCACCGGGCGAGAATCAGCCCCAGCATTTT
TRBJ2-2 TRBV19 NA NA CASSMASGTGELFF TGTGCCAGTAGTATGGCCAGCGGGACCGGGGAGCTGTTTTTT
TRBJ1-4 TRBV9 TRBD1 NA CASSVDRGHEKLFF TGTGCCAGCAGCGTAGACAGGGGGCATGAAAAACTGTTTTTT
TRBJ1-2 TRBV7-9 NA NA CASSLDTGRGYGYTF TGTGCCAGCAGCTTAGATACGGGCCGGGGTTATGGCTACACCTTC
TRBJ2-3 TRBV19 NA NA CASQRIQGTDTQYF TGTGCCAGCCAACGTATACAGGGAACAGATACGCAGTATTTT
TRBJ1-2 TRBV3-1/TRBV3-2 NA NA CASSQNQAYGYTF TGTGCCAGCAGCCAAAATCAGGCTTATGGCTACACCTTC
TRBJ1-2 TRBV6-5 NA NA CASSYSARYGYTF TGTGCCAGCAGTTACTCGGCGCGGTACGGCTACACCTTC
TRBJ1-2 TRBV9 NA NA CASSVQGLGYGYTF TGTGCCAGCAGCGTTCAGGGCTTAGGGTATGGCTACACCTTC